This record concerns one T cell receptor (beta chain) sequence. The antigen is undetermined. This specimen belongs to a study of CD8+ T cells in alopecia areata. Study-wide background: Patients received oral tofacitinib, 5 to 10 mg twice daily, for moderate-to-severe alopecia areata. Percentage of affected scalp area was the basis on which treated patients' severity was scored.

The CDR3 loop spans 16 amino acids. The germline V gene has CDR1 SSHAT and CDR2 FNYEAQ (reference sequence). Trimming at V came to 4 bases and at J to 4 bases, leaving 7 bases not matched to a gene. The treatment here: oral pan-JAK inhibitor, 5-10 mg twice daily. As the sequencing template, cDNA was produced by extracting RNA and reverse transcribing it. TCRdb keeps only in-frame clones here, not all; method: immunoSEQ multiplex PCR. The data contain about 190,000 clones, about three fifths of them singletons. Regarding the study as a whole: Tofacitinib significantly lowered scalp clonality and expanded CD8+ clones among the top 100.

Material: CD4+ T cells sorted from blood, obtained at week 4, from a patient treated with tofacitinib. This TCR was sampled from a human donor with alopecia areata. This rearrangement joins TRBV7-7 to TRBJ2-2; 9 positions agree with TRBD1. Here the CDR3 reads CASSSSQGASTGELFF. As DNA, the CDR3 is TGTGCCAGCAGCTCCTCACAGGGGGCGAGCACCGGGGAGCTGTTTTTT.